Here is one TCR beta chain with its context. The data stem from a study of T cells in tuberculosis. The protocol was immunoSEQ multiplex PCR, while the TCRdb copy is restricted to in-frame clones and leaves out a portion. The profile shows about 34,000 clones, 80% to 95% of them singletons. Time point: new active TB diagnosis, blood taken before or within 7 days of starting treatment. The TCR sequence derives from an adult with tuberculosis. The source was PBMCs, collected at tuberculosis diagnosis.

The CDR3 sequence: CASSPPLFRESNTGELFF. The CDR3 nucleotides are TGTGCCAGCTCACCCCCCTTGTTTCGCGAATCAAACACCGGGGAGCTGTTTTTT. The genes are TRBV18 and TRBJ2-2; no clear D gene. V was cut by 3 bases and J by 2 bases, with 19 bases left in between. The V gene's germline CDR1 is KGHSH and CDR2 LQKENI. The CDR3 contains 18 residues.